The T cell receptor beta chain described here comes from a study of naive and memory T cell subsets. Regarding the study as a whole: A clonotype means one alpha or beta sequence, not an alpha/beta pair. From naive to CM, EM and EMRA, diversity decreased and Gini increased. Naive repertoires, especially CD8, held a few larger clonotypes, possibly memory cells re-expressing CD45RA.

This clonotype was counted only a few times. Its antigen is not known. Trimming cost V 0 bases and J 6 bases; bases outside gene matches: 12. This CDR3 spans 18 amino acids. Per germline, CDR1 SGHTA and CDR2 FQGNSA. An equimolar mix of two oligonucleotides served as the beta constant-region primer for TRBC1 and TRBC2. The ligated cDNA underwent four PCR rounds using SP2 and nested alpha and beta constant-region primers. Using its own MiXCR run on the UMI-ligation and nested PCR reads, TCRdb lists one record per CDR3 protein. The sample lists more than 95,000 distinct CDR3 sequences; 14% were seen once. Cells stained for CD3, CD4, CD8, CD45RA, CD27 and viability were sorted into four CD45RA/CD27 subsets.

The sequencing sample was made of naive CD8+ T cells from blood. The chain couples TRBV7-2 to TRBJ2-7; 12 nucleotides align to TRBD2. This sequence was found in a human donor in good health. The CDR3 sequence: CASSLANPFLAGGIEQYF. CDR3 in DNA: TGTGCCAGCAGCTTAGCGAATCCTTTTCTAGCGGGAGGGATCGAGCAGTACTTC.